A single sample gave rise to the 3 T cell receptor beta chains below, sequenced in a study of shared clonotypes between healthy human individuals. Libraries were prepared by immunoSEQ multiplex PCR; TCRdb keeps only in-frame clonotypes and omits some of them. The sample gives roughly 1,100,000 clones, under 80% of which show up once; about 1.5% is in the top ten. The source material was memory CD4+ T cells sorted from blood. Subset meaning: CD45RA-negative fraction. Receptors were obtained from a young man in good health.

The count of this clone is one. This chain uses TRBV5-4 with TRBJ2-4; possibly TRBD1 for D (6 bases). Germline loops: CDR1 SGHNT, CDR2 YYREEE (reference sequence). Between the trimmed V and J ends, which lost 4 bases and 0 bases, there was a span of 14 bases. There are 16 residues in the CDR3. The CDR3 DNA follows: TGTGCCAGCAGCCCGGCTTCGGACAGAGCCAAAAACATTCAGTACTTC. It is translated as CASSPASDRAKNIQYF.

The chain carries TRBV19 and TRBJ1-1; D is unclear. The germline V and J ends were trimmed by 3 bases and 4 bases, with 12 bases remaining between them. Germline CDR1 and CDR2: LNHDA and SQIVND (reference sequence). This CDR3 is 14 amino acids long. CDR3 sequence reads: CASSIGSGFTEAFF. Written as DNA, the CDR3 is TGTGCCAGTAGTATCGGCTCGGGATTCACTGAAGCTTTCTTT.

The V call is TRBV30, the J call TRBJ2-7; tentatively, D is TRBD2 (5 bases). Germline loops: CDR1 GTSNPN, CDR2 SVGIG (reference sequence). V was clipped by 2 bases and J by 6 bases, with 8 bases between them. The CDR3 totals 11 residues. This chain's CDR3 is CAWSKGVEQYF. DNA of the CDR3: TGTGCCTGGAGTAAGGGAGTCGAGCAGTACTTC.